There are a few counts of the clone carrying this T cell receptor (beta chain). Antigen unknown. These data belong to a study of beta chain features in type 1 diabetes. On the study more broadly: Cell yields, gender and age were similar in healthy donors and patients. General observations from the study: Individuals with type 1 diabetes displayed fewer insertions and more deletions at VDJ junctions. In all four CD4+ subsets, TCRB CDR3 length was significantly, moderately reduced in type 1 diabetes.

Sequenced material consisted of expressed TCRB transcripts (all of the isolated RNA was reverse transcribed). Only in-frame clones appear in the TCRdb table, and some are missing; sequencing was by immunoSEQ multiplex PCR. In the table there are 350,000 to 450,000 clones, over 11% of which are singletons. It was via CD45RO/CCR7/CD25/CD127/CD95/CD27 that CD4+ naive, central memory, regulatory and stem cell-like memory cells were sorted. The clonotype originates from a man aged 25 to 40 in good health. Sequencing used naive CD4+ T cells from blood.

The CDR3 DNA follows: TGTGCCAGCAGCAGGGGTGGTTCTGGAAACACCATATATTTT. Translated, it gives CASSRGGSGNTIYF. V gene TRBV7-2 combines with J gene TRBJ1-3, with D possibly matching TRBD1 (5 bases). The CDR3 runs 14 residues. From germline, CDR1 is SGHTA and CDR2 FQGNSA. V was clipped by 5 bases and J by 1 base, with 9 bases between them.